The 22 T cell receptor beta chains reported below all come from one sample, sequenced in a study of blood T cell repertoires in COVID-19. Using immunoSEQ multiplex PCR, the repertoire was profiled, and TCRdb retains in-frame clones only, with some absent. The sample shows about 23,000 clones, 80% to 90% of them seen only once. Sequencing input: peripheral blood. The receptors here all came from a woman of 80 years or more with active COVID-19.

This clone was observed a single time. The rearrangement links TRBV6-5 to TRBJ1-2, with D tentatively TRBD1 (6 bases). Germline assignment: CDR1 MNHEY and CDR2 SVGAGI. This CDR3 is 13 amino acids long. Trimming took off 6 bases at V and 4 bases at J, with 12 bases between the two ends. The CDR3 reads CASSRGRGYGYTF. As DNA, the CDR3 is TGTGCCAGCAGCAGGGGACGAGGCTATGGCTACACCTTC.

The rearrangement uses TRBV6-6 and TRBJ1-3; D may be TRBD1 (6 bases). The germline V and J ends were trimmed by 6 bases and 3 bases, with 12 bases remaining between them. Germline CDR1 is MNHNY and CDR2 is SVGAGI (reference sequence). This CDR3 has 14 residues. The CDR3 loop is CASRGGGGGNTIYF. For the CDR3, the DNA is TGTGCCAGCAGAGGGGGGGGCGGTGGAAACACCATATATTTT.

This sequence joins TRBV19 and TRBJ2-7; 7 bases fit TRBD2. V gave up 4 bases and J gave up 0 bases; unmatched junction bases: 6. CDR1 and CDR2 from the germline V gene are LNHDA and SQIVND (reference sequence). The CDR3 is made up of 15 amino acids. CDR3 sequence: CASSKLRGSSYEQYF. DNA for the CDR3: TGTGCCAGTAGTAAATTGCGGGGGTCCTCCTACGAGCAGTACTTC.

CDR3 in amino acids: CASSLGFHNTDTQYF. The CDR3 DNA reads TGTGCCAGCAGCTTAGGTTTCCACAACACAGATACGCAGTATTTT. The chain couples TRBV7-9 to TRBJ2-3, with unresolved D. The CDR3 sequence is 15 residues long. With 1 base removed from V and 2 bases from J, the gap between germline ends came to 10 bases. Per the germline V gene, CDR1 is SEHNR and CDR2 is FQNEAQ (reference sequence). Variable domain in full (rest from reference TRBV7-9 and TRBJ2-3): DTGVSQNPRHKITKRGQNVTFRCDPISEHNRLYWYRQTLGQGPEFLTYFQNEAQLEKSRLLSDRFSAERPKGSFSTLEIQRTEQGDSAMYLCASSLGFHNTDTQYFGPGTRLTVL.

This rearrangement joins TRBV3-1 (or the pseudogene TRBV3-2) to TRBJ2-4; a weak D match, TRBD2 (5 bases). There are 14 residues in the CDR3. Looked up from germline, CDR1 is LGHDT and CDR2 is YNNKEL (reference sequence). V lost 6 bases and J lost 4, with 13 bases in between. The CDR3 loop reads CASSPTRAKNIQYF. The DNA for the CDR3 is TGTGCCAGCAGTCCTACTAGAGCTAAAAACATTCAGTACTTC.

This clone was picked up a small number of times. This rearrangement joins TRBV6-2 or TRBV6-3 to TRBJ2-7, with 8 nucleotides matching TRBD1. Germline CDR1 is MNHEY and CDR2 is SVGEGT. Trimming cost V 6 bases and J 1 base; bases outside gene matches: 2. The CDR3 is 13 amino acids. The CDR3 coding sequence is TGTGCCAGCAGCCGACAGGGGTCCTACGAGCAGTACTTC. Translation gives CASSRQGSYEQYF.

The V and J genes are TRBV7-9 and TRBJ2-4; D gene unclear. From germline, CDR1 is SEHNR and CDR2 FQNEAQ (reference sequence). V was trimmed by 0 bases and J by 3 bases, leaving 6 bases between them. CDR3 length equals 14 residues. CDR3 in DNA: TGTGCCAGCAGCTTAGCATTAGACAAAAACATTCAGTACTTC. Encoded protein: CASSLALDKNIQYF. The full variable domain, rest sourced from reference TRBV7-9 and TRBJ2-4, is DTGVSQNPRHKITKRGQNVTFRCDPISEHNRLYWYRQTLGQGPEFLTYFQNEAQLEKSRLLSDRFSAERPKGSFSTLEIQRTEQGDSAMYLCASSLALDKNIQYFGAGTRLSVL.

The rearrangement links TRBV5-4 to TRBJ2-5, with 7 nucleotides matching TRBD2. Trimming took 4 bases from V and 3 from J; bases not matched to a gene: 6. CDR1 is SGHNT, CDR2 YYREEE, per germline (reference sequence). The CDR3 sequence is 14 residues long. Here the CDR3 DNA reads TGTGCCAGCAGCATAGCGGGTTACAAAGAGACCCAGTACTTC. Its protein product is CASSIAGYKETQYF.

This clone appeared once. The CDR3 sequence: CASSVGGGTYEQYF. Here the CDR3 DNA reads TGTGCCAGCAGCGTAGGGGGCGGAACCTACGAGCAGTACTTC. The chain is built from TRBV9 and TRBJ2-7; possibly TRBD1 for D (5 bases). V was pared by 0 bases and J by 2 bases, with 9 bases between. Germline V gives CDR1 SGDLS, CDR2 YYNGEE. This CDR3 contains 14 residues. Using reference TRBV9 and TRBJ2-7 for the parts outside the CDR3, the full variable domain is DSGVTQTPKHLITATGQRVTLRCSPRSGDLSVYWYQQSLDQGLQFLIQYYNGEERAKGNILERFSAQQFPDLHSELNLSSLELGDSALYFCASSVGGGTYEQYFGPGTRLTVT.

V gene TRBV10-1 combines with J gene TRBJ2-2; 14 nucleotides line up with TRBD2. The CDR3 loop spans 18 amino acids. V lost 3 bases to trimming and J lost 4 bases; unmatched junction nucleotides: 7. Germline V gene sequence: CDR1 WNHNN, CDR2 SYGVQD (reference sequence). As DNA, the CDR3 is TGCGCCAGCAGTGACCGCGGGACTAGCGGGGGACCCACCGGGGAGCTGTTTTTT. The encoded protein is CASSDRGTSGGPTGELFF.

V usage is TRBV7-2 and J usage is TRBJ2-7, with 9 bases aligning to TRBD1. CDR1 is SGHTA, CDR2 FQGNSA, per germline. The ends lost 2 bases at V and 2 bases at J; junction bases unmatched: 10. The CDR3 runs 17 residues. CDR3 nucleotides: TGTGCCAGCAGCTTAACCCTTAGCGACAGGGGGGCCTACGAGCAGTACTTC. Encoded protein: CASSLTLSDRGAYEQYF.

The chain uses TRBV5-1 and TRBJ2-1, with 7 bases identical to TRBD1. The germline V gene encodes CDR1 SGHRS and CDR2 YFSETQ. This CDR3 is 15 amino acids long. V shed 8 bases, J shed 5 bases, and the junction held 13 bases outside the gene matches. The CDR3 bases are TGCGCCAGTTGTTCTGAGGGACAGCCGCACAATGAGCAGTTCTTC. Amino acid sequence: CASCSEGQPHNEQFF. The full variable domain, with the rest looked up from reference TRBV5-1 and TRBJ2-1, is KAGVTQTPRYLIKTRGQQVTLSCSPISGHRSVSWYQQTPGQGLQFLFEYFSETQRNKGNFPGRFSGRQFSNSRSEMNVSTLELGDSALYLCASCSEGQPHNEQFFGPGTRLTVL.

This rearrangement joins TRBV11-1 to TRBJ2-7; D gene ambiguous. Looked up from germline, CDR1 is SGHAT and CDR2 is FQDESV (reference sequence). The CDR3 length is 15 residues. Trimming left V 1 base short and J 2 bases short, with 12 bases between. CDR3 nucleotides: TGTGCCAGCAGCTTAGTGGAGAACATTCCCTACGAGCAGTACTTC. This translates into CASSLVENIPYEQYF.

The chain is built from TRBV6-2 or TRBV6-3 and TRBJ2-5, with D perhaps TRBD2 (7 bases). The germline gives CDR1 MNHEY, CDR2 SVGEGT. The CDR3 has 14 amino acids. Trimming removed 4 bases at V and 4 bases at J, with 13 bases between. The CDR3 protein is CASSWRRGGETQYF. CDR3 sequence (DNA): TGTGCCAGCAGTTGGAGGAGGGGGGGAGAGACCCAGTACTTC.

The chain uses TRBV9 and TRBJ1-2; TRBD1 might be the D (6 bases). Trimming stripped 2 bases from V and 0 bases from J, with 14 bases between. The V gene's germline CDR1 is SGDLS and CDR2 YYNGEE. This CDR3 is built from 16 residues. The CDR3 here is CASSVTIGTTNYGYTF. The CDR3 nucleotides are TGTGCCAGCAGCGTCACGATCGGGACAACTAACTATGGCTACACCTTC.

This clone is a singleton in its sample. The chain recombines TRBV9 with TRBJ2-5; TRBD2 matches 13 bases. The germline CDR1 and CDR2 sequences are SGDLS and YYNGEE. The CDR3 is 17 residues long. With 2 bases clipped from V and 1 base from J, the junction kept 5 bases outside the gene matches. This CDR3 is CASSVTGTSGAQETQYF. The DNA of the CDR3 is TGTGCCAGCAGCGTGACCGGGACTAGCGGGGCCCAAGAGACCCAGTACTTC.

V usage is TRBV19 and J usage is TRBJ2-2, with D uncertain. Germline V CDR1 and CDR2: LNHDA, SQIVND (reference sequence). The V gene lost 4 bases and the J gene lost 5 bases, with 5 bases spanning the gap. CDR3 length equals 12 residues. The CDR3, as DNA: TGTGCCAGTAGTACCTTGACCGGGGAGCTGTTTTTT. As protein: CASSTLTGELFF.

The V and J genes are TRBV10-3 and TRBJ2-6; no reliable D call. Germline-derived CDR1 and CDR2 are ENHRY and SYGVKD. This CDR3 is built from 13 residues. The V and J ends lost 6 bases and 4 bases respectively, with 7 bases between them. CDR3 region: CAISQAGANVLTF. In DNA form, the CDR3 reads TGTGCCATCAGCCAGGCCGGGGCCAACGTCCTGACTTTC.

This chain links TRBV20-1 with TRBJ1-6; the D is unclear. Germline lookup yields CDR1 DFQATT and CDR2 SNEGSKA (reference sequence). Deletions cut 3 bases from V and 7 bases from J, with 16 bases between. The length of the CDR3 is 15 residues. Here the CDR3 DNA reads TGCAGTGCTAGTCCCTTGGAGGGAAACAATTCACCCCTCCACTTT. Translation gives CSASPLEGNNSPLHF.

The chain uses TRBV4-2 and TRBJ2-4; possible D gene TRBD1, 6 bases. Between the trimmed V and J ends, which lost 1 base and 13 bases, there was a span of 14 bases. The CDR3 totals 13 residues. CDR1 is LGHNA, CDR2 YNFKEQ, per germline. CDR3 in DNA: TGTGCCAGCAGCCAAGGGTCCGGGACACCCCAGTACTTC. Amino acids: CASSQGSGTPQYF.

The gene calls are TRBV7-2 and TRBJ2-1; TRBD1 matches 8 bases. J lost 1 base, V lost 0 bases, and 8 bases had no gene match. CDR1 is SGHTA, CDR2 FQGNSA, per germline. There are 18 residues in the CDR3. CDR3 DNA sequence: TGTGCCAGCAGCTTAGCAGCCTCAGGGGGCGCGTCCTACAATGAGCAGTTCTTC. The encoded protein is CASSLAASGGASYNEQFF.

The chain recombines TRBV4-3 with TRBJ1-2; D possibly corresponds to TRBD1 (6 bases). Trimming removed 0 bases at V and 5 bases at J, with 13 bases between. Germline CDR1 is LGHNA and CDR2 is YSLEER. The CDR3 loop spans 15 amino acids. In DNA, the CDR3 is TGCGCCAGCAGCCAAGAAAGAGGACAGCTTTATGGCTACACCTTC. Translation gives CASSQERGQLYGYTF.